These 14 T cell receptor beta chains were all obtained from the same sample, sequenced in a study of CXCR3-negative and CXCR3-positive naive CD8 T cells. Each TRB cDNA library was prepared by 5' RACE (with UMI labels). Reanalyzing the 5' RACE reads, TCRdb keeps one entry per CDR3 protein, without DNA. Recorded for this sample: about 40,000 distinct CDR3 sequences. The material sequenced was memory CD8+ T cells from blood. The source of these receptors is a human donor in good health. Some clones in this sample may be carry-over from other donors' samples.

The chain uses TRBV6-6 and TRBJ2-7. In germline, CDR1 is MNHNY, CDR2 SVGAGI (reference sequence). This CDR3 has 15 amino acids. CDR3: CASSYATGLSYEQYF.

This rearrangement joins TRBV7-9 to TRBJ2-5; TCRdb's assignment of TRBD1 cannot be checked, as there is no DNA. Germline CDR1 SEHNR, CDR2 FQNEAQ (reference sequence). This CDR3 comprises 16 residues. CDR3 region: CASSPPGSRGRETQYF.

The V and J genes are TRBV29-1 and TRBJ2-5. Germline-derived CDR1 and CDR2 are SQVTM and ANQGSEA. The CDR3 loop spans 11 amino acids. The CDR3 loop is CSVEDLETQYF.

This chain connects TRBV6-2 or TRBV6-3 to TRBJ2-4. The V gene's germline CDR1 is MNHEY and CDR2 SVGEGT. There are 14 residues in the CDR3. The CDR3 sequence: CASSYSTSSDIQYF.

The rearrangement joins TRBV7-9 to TRBJ2-7. This CDR3 has 13 residues. In germline, CDR1 is SEHNR, CDR2 FQNEAQ (reference sequence). The CDR3 protein is CASSLVLRDEQYF. Variable domain in full (rest from reference TRBV7-9 and TRBJ2-7): DTGVSQNPRHKITKRGQNVTFRCDPISEHNRLYWYRQTLGQGPEFLTYFQNEAQLEKSRLLSDRFSAERPKGSFSTLEIQRTEQGDSAMYLCASSLVLRDEQYFGPGTRLTVT.

This clonotype shows up as medium-sized (0.01 to 0.1%) by frequency. This chain connects TRBV20-1 to TRBJ2-1. This CDR3 region has 14 residues. Germline CDR1 and CDR2: DFQATT and SNEGSKA (reference sequence). The CDR3 reads CSATTGNSYNEQFF.

The V call is TRBV24-1, the J call TRBJ2-3. Germline CDR1 and CDR2: KGHDR and SFDVKD. CDR3 length: 15 amino acids. This CDR3 is CATSEVGKSTDTQYF.

The chain links TRBV25-1 to TRBJ2-7; TCRdb outputs TRBD1, but without DNA this stays unchecked. CDR1 MGHDK and CDR2 SYGVNS come from the germline V gene. The CDR3 runs 16 residues. CDR3 loop: CASSARDGVYSYEQYF.

The rearrangement joins TRBV4-3 to TRBJ1-5. Germline assignment: CDR1 LGHNA and CDR2 YSLEER. This CDR3 has 19 residues. The CDR3 region is CASSQDRERVPFSNQPQHF.

V gene TRBV29-1 combines with J gene TRBJ2-7. This CDR3 has 11 amino acids. Germline CDR1 and CDR2: SQVTM and ANQGSEA. This CDR3 is CSVDEGYEQYF.

This chain joins TRBV14 and TRBJ2-7; TCRdb names TRBD1, which stays unverified in the absence of DNA. CDR3 size: 14 residues. The germline V gene encodes CDR1 SGHDN and CDR2 FVKESK. CDR3 residues: CASSPPSRGYEQYF.

The gene calls are TRBV7-9 and TRBJ2-1; TCRdb reports TRBD1, a call that lacks DNA to check it against. Germline V CDR1 and CDR2: SEHNR, FQNEAQ (reference sequence). The CDR3 is 16 amino acids. The CDR3 loop reads CASSFPPQGSDNEQFF.

This sequence joins TRBV15 and TRBJ2-5; TCRdb calls TRBD1, which cannot be checked without DNA. CDR1 and CDR2 (germline): LNHNV, YYDKDF (reference sequence). The CDR3 consists of 15 residues. CDR3 in amino acids: CATSRDKGSRETQYF.

Its frequency marks this clonotype as medium-sized. V is TRBV14 and J is TRBJ2-7. CDR1 is SGHDN, CDR2 FVKESK, per germline. The CDR3 length is 16 residues. Here the CDR3 reads CASSQDTGQLFYEQYF. The whole variable domain, filled in from reference TRBV14 and TRBJ2-7, reads EAGVTQFPSHSVIEKGQTVTLRCDPISGHDNLYWYRRVMGKEIKFLLHFVKESKQDESGMPNNRFLAERTGGTYSTLKVQPAELEDSGVYFCASSQDTGQLFYEQYFGPGTRLTVT.